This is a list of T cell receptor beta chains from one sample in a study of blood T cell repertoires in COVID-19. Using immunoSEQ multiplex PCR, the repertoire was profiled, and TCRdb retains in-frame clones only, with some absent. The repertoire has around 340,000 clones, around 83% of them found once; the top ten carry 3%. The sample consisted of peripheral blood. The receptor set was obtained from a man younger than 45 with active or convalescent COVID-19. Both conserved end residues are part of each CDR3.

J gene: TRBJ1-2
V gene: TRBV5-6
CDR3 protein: CASTRTGVLGYTF

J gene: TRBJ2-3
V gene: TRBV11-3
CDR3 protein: CASSSTSGTGADTQYF

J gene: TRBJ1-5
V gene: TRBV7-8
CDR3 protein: CASSLEVGTYSNQPQHF

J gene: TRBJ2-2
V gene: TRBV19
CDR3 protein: CASSKRLAGAGGELFF

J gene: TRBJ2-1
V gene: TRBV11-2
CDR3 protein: CASSSDLGHLYNEQFF

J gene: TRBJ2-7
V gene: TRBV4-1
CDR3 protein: CASSQDTGGYEQYF

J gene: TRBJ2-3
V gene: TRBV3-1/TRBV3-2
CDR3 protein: CASSGAGAADTQYF

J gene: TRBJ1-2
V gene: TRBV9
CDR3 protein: CASSAGTGAGYFGYTF

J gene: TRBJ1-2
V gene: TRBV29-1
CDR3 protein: CSVEDQGVNGYTF

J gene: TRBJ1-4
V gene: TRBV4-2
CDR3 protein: CASSKTGSTNEKLFF

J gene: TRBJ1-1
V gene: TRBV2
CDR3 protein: CASKGEREPTEAFF

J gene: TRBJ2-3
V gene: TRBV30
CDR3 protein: CAWRPLADTQYF

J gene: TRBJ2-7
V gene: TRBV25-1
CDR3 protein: CASSEAETYEQYF

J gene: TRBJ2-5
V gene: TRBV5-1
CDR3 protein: CASSPTPGLARETQYF

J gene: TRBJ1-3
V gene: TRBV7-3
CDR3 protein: CASSLTGGSSGNTIYF

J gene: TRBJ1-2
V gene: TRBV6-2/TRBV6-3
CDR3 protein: CASSYARINYGYTF

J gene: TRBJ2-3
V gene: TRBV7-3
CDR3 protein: CASSYTGDTQYF

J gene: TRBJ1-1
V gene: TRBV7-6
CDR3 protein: CASSLEPGSHTEAFF

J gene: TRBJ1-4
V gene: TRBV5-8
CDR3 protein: CASSLGPFFRTNEKLFF

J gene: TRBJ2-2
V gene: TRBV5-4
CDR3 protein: CASSLDSPGTGELFF

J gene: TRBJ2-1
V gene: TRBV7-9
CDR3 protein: CASSLSYEQFF

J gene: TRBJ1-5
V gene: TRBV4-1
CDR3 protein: CASSQWPGSNQPQHF

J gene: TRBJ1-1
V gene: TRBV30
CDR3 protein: CAWSTPPTGTEAFF

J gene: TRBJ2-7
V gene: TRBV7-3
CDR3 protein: CASSFQGGADEQYF

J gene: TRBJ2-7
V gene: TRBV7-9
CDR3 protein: CASSTGGTYEQYF

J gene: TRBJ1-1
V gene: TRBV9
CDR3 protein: CASSGGTSSEAFF